Presented here are 24 T cell receptor beta chains from one specimen sequenced in a study of T cell changes during pregnancy in multiple sclerosis. Generated by immunoSEQ multiplex PCR, the TCRdb table keeps only in-frame clones and is missing some. The repertoire has fewer than 55,000 clones, roughly 89% of them found once; the top ten carry over 4%. Sequences were derived from peripheral blood, sampled after pregnancy. The receptor set was obtained from a female donor in good health, enrolled as a control in a pregnancy study.

The chain is built from TRBV10-3 and TRBJ2-5, with TRBD2 as a possible D gene (5 bases). Germline assignment: CDR1 ENHRY and CDR2 SYGVKD. This CDR3 has 12 amino acids. V was shortened by 8 bases and J by 3 bases, with 10 bases between the two germline ends. The CDR3 loop reads CAIGDSEETQYF. As DNA, the CDR3 is TGTGCCATCGGCGATAGCGAAGAGACCCAGTACTTC.

The chain recombines TRBV6-4 with TRBJ1-4; D gene unclear. V was clipped by 6 bases and J by 6 bases, with 17 bases between them. The germline CDR1 and CDR2 sequences are MRHNA and SNTAGT. This CDR3 is 15 amino acids long. The CDR3 loop is CASRLRLPSHEKLFF. The CDR3 nucleotides are TGTGCCAGCAGACTAAGGCTCCCGTCCCATGAAAAACTGTTTTTT.

V usage is TRBV5-6 and J usage is TRBJ2-3; D is possibly TRBD1 (6 bases). Germline CDR1 reads SGHDT; CDR2 reads YYEEEE. CDR3 length: 15 residues. The V end lost 7 bases, the J end lost 3 bases, and 18 bases lay between the germline ends. This CDR3 reads CASLDQGFETDTQYF. DNA of the CDR3: TGTGCCAGCTTGGATCAGGGGTTTGAGACAGATACGCAGTATTTT. Full variable domain (remainder filled in from reference TRBV5-6 and TRBJ2-3): DAGVTQSPTHLIKTRGQQVTLRCSPKSGHDTVSWYQQALGQGPQFIFQYYEEEERQRGNFPDRFSGHQFPNYSSELNVNALLLGDSALYLCASLDQGFETDTQYFGPGTRLTVL.

This chain uses TRBV2 with TRBJ1-5; 11 bases map to TRBD1. The CDR3 loop spans 15 amino acids. Trimming at V came to 6 bases and at J to 3 bases, leaving 4 bases not matched to a gene. Germline V CDR1 and CDR2: SNHLY, FYNNEI. The CDR3 DNA sequence: TGTGCCAGCAGGGACAGGGGGCCCACCAATCAGCCCCAGCATTTT. This gives the protein CASRDRGPTNQPQHF.

The rearrangement uses TRBV29-1 and TRBJ2-3; weak D call: TRBD2 (6 bases). V was shortened by 4 bases and J by 3 bases, with 11 bases between the two germline ends. Germline V gives CDR1 SQVTM, CDR2 ANQGSEA. The CDR3 spans 13 residues. The CDR3 nucleotides read TGCAGCGTTGGGAGGGGATTGACAGATACGCAGTATTTT. Translated, it gives CSVGRGLTDTQYF.

The chain links TRBV7-2 to TRBJ2-1, with 11 bases lining up with TRBD2. V was pared by 7 bases and J by 5 bases, with 7 bases of the junction left unmatched. The CDR3 loop spans 15 amino acids. Germline CDR1 SGHTA, CDR2 FQGNSA. CDR3 sequence: CASIVAGGRDNEQFF. CDR3 coding DNA: TGTGCCAGCATCGTAGCGGGAGGGCGCGACAATGAGCAGTTCTTC.

The CDR3 DNA reads TGTGCCAGTAGTATAAGGCTAGCGGGAGGTACACTCGATGAGCAGTTCTTC. Amino acids: CASSIRLAGGTLDEQFF. V is TRBV19 and J is TRBJ2-1, with 11 bases identical to TRBD2. The V and J ends lost 2 bases and 8 bases, in that order; junction bases with no gene match: 11. The CDR3 runs 17 residues. The germline V gene has CDR1 LNHDA and CDR2 SQIVND (reference sequence).

This chain connects TRBV5-8 to TRBJ2-5, with 15 bases that match TRBD2. The V gene's germline CDR1 is SGHTS and CDR2 YDEGEE. CDR3 size: 17 residues. The V and J ends lost 4 bases and 5 bases, in that order; junction bases with no gene match: 9. CDR3 nucleotide sequence: TGTGCCAGCAGCACGGGACTAGCGGGGGGCCTGGGGGAGACCCAGTACTTC. Encoded protein: CASSTGLAGGLGETQYF.

The CDR3 DNA is TGTGCCACCAGCAGAGGGGCAGGGATCGGCTACACCTTC. It codes for CATSRGAGIGYTF. The rearrangement links TRBV15 to TRBJ1-2, with D perhaps TRBD1 (5 bases). Trimming stripped 1 base from V and 8 bases from J, with 11 bases between. The CDR3 has 13 amino acids. Germline CDR1 LNHNV, CDR2 YYDKDF (reference sequence).

The chain employs TRBV7-7 and TRBJ2-5, with a weak D call TRBD2 (6 bases). The CDR3 has 14 amino acids. Germline V gene sequence: CDR1 SSHAT, CDR2 FNYEAQ (reference sequence). V was pared by 5 bases and J by 4 bases, with 14 bases between. CDR3 sequence (DNA): TGTGCCAGCAGCCCAGACGGGAGAAGAGAGACCCAGTACTTC. Translation gives CASSPDGRRETQYF.

This clone has a handful of counts. V is TRBV5-6 and J is TRBJ1-4, with D hard to call. The CDR3 is made up of 14 amino acids. V lost 0 bases and J lost 13, with 16 bases in between. Germline assignment: CDR1 SGHDT and CDR2 YYEEEE. The CDR3 reads CASSLAGGPRGLFF. The CDR3 bases are TGTGCCAGCAGCTTGGCAGGAGGGCCAAGAGGACTGTTTTTT.

The chain has TRBV6-6 and TRBJ2-5; maybe TRBD2 (5 bases). V was cut by 2 bases and J by 4 bases, with 14 bases left in between. This CDR3 spans 15 amino acids. Germline V lookup: CDR1 MNHNY, CDR2 SVGAGI (reference sequence). DNA of the CDR3: TGTGCCAGCAGTTACGGTCTAGCAATGGGAGAGACCCAGTACTTC. Translation: CASSYGLAMGETQYF.

This sequence joins TRBV7-3 and TRBJ2-1; TRBD2 matches 9 bases. V was clipped by 4 bases and J by 9 bases; unmatched bases: 10. The CDR3 spans 15 residues. CDR1 is SGHTA, CDR2 FQGTGA, per germline. This CDR3 is CASSSRTSEGGEQFF. DNA of the CDR3: TGTGCCAGCAGCTCTCGGACTAGCGAGGGCGGTGAGCAGTTCTTC.

V gene TRBV7-2 combines with J gene TRBJ2-7; 8 bases align to TRBD2. The CDR3 has 14 residues. The V and J ends lost 5 bases and 2 bases, in that order; junction bases with no gene match: 5. The germline V gene has CDR1 SGHTA and CDR2 FQGNSA. The CDR3 sequence: CASSTRGGPYEQYF. The CDR3 DNA sequence: TGTGCCAGCAGCACCCGCGGGGGGCCCTACGAGCAGTACTTC.

The chain carries TRBV9 and TRBJ2-7; 10 positions agree with TRBD1. The CDR3 has 14 residues. V lost 4 bases and J lost 4; bases outside the gene matches: 5. In germline, CDR1 is SGDLS, CDR2 YYNGEE. The CDR3 bases are TGTGCCAGCAGCTTGACAGGGGGCTTATACGAGCAGTACTTC. It codes for CASSLTGGLYEQYF.

The V and J genes are TRBV27 and TRBJ2-2, with TRBD1 matching over 8 bases. The V and J ends lost 6 bases and 3 bases, in that order; junction bases with no gene match: 3. The CDR3 length is 14 residues. CDR1 is MNHEY and CDR2 is SMNVEV in the germline V gene (reference sequence). Written as DNA, the CDR3 is TGTGCCAGCAGGTGGACAGGGTACACCGGGGAGCTGTTTTTT. This codes for CASRWTGYTGELFF.

V and J are TRBV6-1 and TRBJ2-7; D might be TRBD2 (5 bases). The CDR3 consists of 16 residues. Germline V gene lookup returns CDR1 MNHNS and CDR2 SASEGT. The V and J ends lost 1 base and 0 bases respectively, with 13 bases between them. The DNA of the CDR3 is TGTGCCAGCAGTGAAGTATCGGGGAAGGGCTCCTACGAGCAGTACTTC. Residues: CASSEVSGKGSYEQYF.

For this clone: The sample has other DNA sequences that encode this CDR3 too. The chain joins TRBV7-2 to TRBJ1-5; a weak D match, TRBD1 (5 bases). Trimming took 2 bases from V and 0 from J, leaving 8 bases between them. The CDR3 totals 15 residues. Looked up from germline, CDR1 is SGHTA and CDR2 is FQGNSA. This CDR3 is CASSLTQGSNQPQHF. In DNA, the CDR3 is TGTGCCAGCAGCTTAACCCAGGGTAGCAATCAGCCCCAGCATTTT.

This sequence joins TRBV9 and TRBJ2-7; 8 bases fit TRBD2. The CDR3 covers 15 residues. Losses at the gene ends were 0 bases for V and 1 base for J; bases not matched to a gene: 3. Germline V lookup: CDR1 SGDLS, CDR2 YYNGEE. CDR3: CASSVVAGGSYEQYF. DNA for the CDR3: TGTGCCAGCAGCGTAGTGGCGGGAGGATCCTACGAGCAGTACTTC. The entire variable domain, with the rest obtained from reference TRBV9 and TRBJ2-7, is as follows: DSGVTQTPKHLITATGQRVTLRCSPRSGDLSVYWYQQSLDQGLQFLIQYYNGEERAKGNILERFSAQQFPDLHSELNLSSLELGDSALYFCASSVVAGGSYEQYFGPGTRLTVT.

This chain connects TRBV7-3 to TRBJ2-5; 9 bases are a match to TRBD2. Trimming at V came to 1 base and at J to 4 bases, leaving 4 bases not matched to a gene. The germline V gene encodes CDR1 SGHTA and CDR2 FQGTGA. This CDR3 comprises 15 residues. The CDR3 DNA sequence: TGTGCCAGCAGCTTAAGCGGGGGGGCATTAGAGACCCAGTACTTC. Its translation is CASSLSGGALETQYF.

The table lists this clone with a few counts. J is TRBJ1-3 and V is TRBV9; D might be TRBD1 (5 bases). V was pared by 7 bases and J by 0 bases, with 14 bases between. This CDR3 has 15 amino acids. The germline gives CDR1 SGDLS, CDR2 YYNGEE. CDR3 sequence: CASAPTGLSGNTIYF. CDR3 sequence (DNA): TGTGCCAGCGCTCCCACAGGTCTCTCTGGAAACACCATATATTTT.

This chain connects TRBV18 to TRBJ1-1, with unresolved D. CDR1 and CDR2 (germline): KGHSH, LQKENI. Trimming cost V 3 bases and J 3 bases, with 8 bases left between them. This CDR3 comprises 13 residues. This chain's CDR3 is CASSPKADTEAFF. In DNA, the CDR3 is TGTGCCAGCTCACCTAAAGCGGACACTGAAGCTTTCTTT.

On this clone itself: Germline and junction disagree at one end, which may indicate a read error. The chain uses TRBV7-7 and TRBJ2-3; D possibly corresponds to TRBD2 (5 bases). CDR3 size: 15 residues. The germline CDR1 and CDR2 sequences are SSHAT and FNYEAQ (reference sequence). The CDR3 DNA reads as TGTGCTAGCAGCCCCCGAGGTAGCGGCACAGATACGCAGTATTTT. Encoded protein: CASSPRGSGTDTQYF.

The V and J genes are TRBV9 and TRBJ2-2, with D unresolved. The V end lost 0 bases, the J end lost 4 bases, and 13 bases lay between the germline ends. The CDR3 is 16 amino acids. Germline assignment: CDR1 SGDLS and CDR2 YYNGEE. The CDR3 is CASSVGLLTGTGELFF. CDR3 in DNA: TGTGCCAGCAGCGTAGGCCTCCTCACGGGCACCGGGGAGCTGTTTTTT.